This T cell receptor (beta chain) is drawn from a study of T cell clonality in common variable immunodeficiency. Study-level points and caveats: Fewer deletions and N-nucleotide insertions were reportedly seen in common variable immunodeficiency TCR beta sequences. Authors noted CVID clonality's cause needs subpopulation repertoire sequencing.

The data were produced by immunoSEQ multiplex PCR, yet TCRdb's version contains in-frame clones alone and is incomplete. Recorded here are 10,000 to 13,000 clones, none singletons. This clone has just a few counts. Its antigen is unknown. The sequence runs out 3 residues before the end of the CDR3; the remainder is reconstructed from the germline J gene. Other nucleotide sequences from this sample produce the same CDR3. Blood came from CVID subjects not ill and not taking immunomodulatory or immunosuppressive medication. CDR3 length: 16 amino acids. Germline values: CDR1 KGHSH, CDR2 LQKENI. The ends were cut back, 3 bases at V and 7 bases at J, with 18 bases in the middle.

The sequence came from a human donor with common variable immunodeficiency. The V call is TRBV18, the J call TRBJ1-4; D is perhaps TRBD1 (5 bases). The sample was peripheral blood mononuclear cells. The CDR3 bases that were read are TGTGCCAGCTCACCCACTGAGGGACCGGGGGGTGAAAAA. This sequence encodes CASSPTEGPGGEK. The whole CDR3 is CASSPTEGPGGEKLFF.